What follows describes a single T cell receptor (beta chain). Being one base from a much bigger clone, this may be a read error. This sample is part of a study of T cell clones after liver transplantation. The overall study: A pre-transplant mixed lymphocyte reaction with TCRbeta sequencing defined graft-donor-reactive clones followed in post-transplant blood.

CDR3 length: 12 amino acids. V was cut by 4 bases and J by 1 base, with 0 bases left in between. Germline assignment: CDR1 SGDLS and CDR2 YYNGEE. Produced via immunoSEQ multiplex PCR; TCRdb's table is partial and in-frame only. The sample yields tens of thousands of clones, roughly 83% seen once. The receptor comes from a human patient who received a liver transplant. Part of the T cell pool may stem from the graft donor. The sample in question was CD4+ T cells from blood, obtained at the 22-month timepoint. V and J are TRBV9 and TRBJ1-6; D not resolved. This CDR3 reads CASSSYNSPLHF. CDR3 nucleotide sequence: TGTGCCAGCAGCTCCTATAATTCACCCCTCCACTTT.